These 31 T cell receptor beta chains came from one sample sequenced in a study of blood T cell repertoires in COVID-19. Measured with immunoSEQ multiplex PCR; TCRdb has only the in-frame clones, and not every one. The sample carries 150,000 or so clones, about 88% recorded once. The sample consisted of peripheral blood. The source of these receptors is a man aged 55 to 70 with COVID-19, enrolled during active disease.

The chain joins TRBV4-2 to TRBJ2-1, with 9 bases matching TRBD2. Germline V gene data show CDR1 as LGHNA and CDR2 as YNFKEQ. Losses at the gene ends were 2 bases for V and 9 bases for J; bases not matched to a gene: 5. The CDR3 consists of 14 residues. The CDR3 here is CASSQMGTSREQFF. The CDR3 nucleotides read TGTGCCAGCAGCCAAATGGGGACTAGCCGTGAGCAGTTCTTC.

The gene calls are TRBV29-1 and TRBJ2-7, with 7 bases matching TRBD2. This CDR3 has 13 amino acids. In germline, CDR1 is SQVTM, CDR2 ANQGSEA. V shed 4 bases, J shed 6 bases, and the junction held 9 bases outside the gene matches. CDR3 nucleotide sequence: TGCAGCGTTGGGGGAGGGATCTTAGTCGAGCAGTACTTC. This translates into CSVGGGILVEQYF.

This CDR3 is CASSHPQQAVYGYTF. The CDR3 DNA follows: TGTGCCAGCAGCCACCCCCAACAGGCGGTCTATGGCTACACCTTC. The rearrangement links TRBV7-3 to TRBJ1-2, with a possible D match to TRBD1 (5 bases). V gave up 5 bases and J gave up 4 bases, with 17 bases separating them. The CDR3 is 15 amino acids. Germline V gene data show CDR1 as SGHTA and CDR2 as FQGTGA.

DNA of the CDR3: TGCAGCGTTGAAGACGTACGGGGCAATGAGCAGTTCTTC. Protein: CSVEDVRGNEQFF. The rearrangement joins TRBV29-1 to TRBJ2-1; D is possibly TRBD2 (5 bases). Germline V gives CDR1 SQVTM, CDR2 ANQGSEA. The CDR3 is made up of 13 amino acids. V was cut by 0 bases and J by 6 bases, with 9 bases left in between.

This clone has just a few counts. V gene TRBV27 combines with J gene TRBJ2-6, with no clear D. Germline CDR1 and CDR2: MNHEY and SMNVEV (reference sequence). Trimming pared 8 bases from V and 0 bases from J, leaving 11 bases between. The CDR3 contains 15 residues. CDR3 amino acids: CASGPFGSGANVLTF. The CDR3 coding sequence is TGTGCCAGCGGGCCCTTTGGCTCTGGGGCCAACGTCCTGACTTTC.

The CDR3 region has the DNA TGTGCCAGCAGTTACCAGGGGGCCTCTTTTTTT. Its protein is CASSYQGASFF. The chain carries TRBV6-6 and TRBJ1-4, with 8 bases that match TRBD1. Germline CDR1 MNHNY, CDR2 SVGAGI (reference sequence). This CDR3 region has 11 residues. The junction had 4 bases not matched to a gene; V was cut back by 2 bases and J by 17 bases.

The V and J genes are TRBV11-2 and TRBJ1-4; TRBD1 might be the D (5 bases). Between the trimmed V and J ends, which lost 5 bases and 1 base, there was a span of 20 bases. CDR3 length: 18 residues. Germline values: CDR1 SGHAT, CDR2 FQNNGV. The CDR3 protein is CASSPWGTLGGTNEKLFF. The CDR3 nucleotides read TGTGCCAGCAGCCCGTGGGGGACGTTGGGGGGAACTAATGAAAAACTGTTTTTT.

This clone was counted a single time. The chain couples TRBV7-8 to TRBJ2-7; 8 bases agree with TRBD2. The CDR3 loop spans 18 amino acids. Per germline, CDR1 SGHVS and CDR2 FQNEAQ. J lost 2 bases, V lost 1 base, and 13 bases had no gene match. The CDR3 loop reads CASSLGPYRSGSPYEQYF. The CDR3 bases are TGTGCCAGCAGCTTAGGTCCTTATAGAAGCGGGAGTCCCTACGAGCAGTACTTC.

This chain connects TRBV5-1 to TRBJ1-3, with D tentatively TRBD1 (5 bases). Per germline, CDR1 SGHRS and CDR2 YFSETQ. The CDR3 has 16 amino acids. V was pared by 0 bases and J by 0 bases, with 10 bases between. The CDR3, as DNA: TGCGCCAGCAGCTTGGCCCCGGGACTCTCTGGAAACACCATATATTTT. Translation gives CASSLAPGLSGNTIYF. The variable domain in full, with the rest retrieved from reference TRBV5-1 and TRBJ1-3, is KAGVTQTPRYLIKTRGQQVTLSCSPISGHRSVSWYQQTPGQGLQFLFEYFSETQRNKGNFPGRFSGRQFSNSRSEMNVSTLELGDSALYLCASSLAPGLSGNTIYFGEGSWLTVV.

V is TRBV5-6 and J is TRBJ2-5; 7 positions match TRBD1. Germline V CDR1 and CDR2: SGHDT, YYEEEE. V trimming: 2 bases; J trimming: 4 bases; junction bases outside the gene matches: 8. The CDR3 runs 15 residues. This CDR3 reads CASSFKQTGTETQYF. In nucleotides, the CDR3 is TGTGCCAGCAGCTTCAAACAGACAGGGACAGAGACCCAGTACTTC.

The J gene is TRBJ1-5, the V gene TRBV28, with 10 bases identical to TRBD1. The CDR3 contains 14 residues. Trimming cost V 6 bases and J 6 bases; bases outside gene matches: 5. CDR1 and CDR2 from the germline V gene are MDHEN and SYDVKM. CDR3 loop: CASRGQGSGQPQHF. In DNA form, the CDR3 reads TGTGCCAGCAGGGGACAGGGGTCGGGTCAGCCCCAGCATTTT.

V gene TRBV6-5 combines with J gene TRBJ1-2; D might be TRBD1 (6 bases). The CDR3 is 15 residues long. Deletions cut 6 bases from V and 4 bases from J, with 18 bases between. Germline V gives CDR1 MNHEY, CDR2 SVGAGI. CDR3 DNA sequence: TGTGCCAGCAGCCAAACCCACAGGGCACTCTATGGCTACACCTTC. This translates into CASSQTHRALYGYTF.

This clone was recorded a few times. The CDR3 DNA follows: TGTGCCAGCAGTACGGACAGGGGGCGTGAAAAACTGTTTTTT. Its protein is CASSTDRGREKLFF. The chain is built from TRBV6-5 and TRBJ1-4, with 11 positions matching TRBD1. The CDR3 extends over 14 amino acids. V gave up 5 bases and J gave up 7 bases; unmatched junction bases: 3. From germline, CDR1 is MNHEY and CDR2 SVGAGI.

V and J are TRBV6-2 or TRBV6-3 and TRBJ1-5; 11 bases match TRBD1. The CDR3 is 16 residues long. The ends lost 5 bases at V and 0 bases at J; junction bases unmatched: 3. Germline V gene sequence: CDR1 MNHEY, CDR2 SVGEGT. DNA of the CDR3: TGTGCCAGCAGTCCGGGGACAGGGGGTAGCAATCAGCCCCAGCATTTT. Protein: CASSPGTGGSNQPQHF.

This rearrangement joins TRBV2 to TRBJ1-1; TRBD1 matches at 7 bases. Germline trimming cut 5 bases from V and 8 bases from J; bases unmatched to any gene: 11. Germline V gene data show CDR1 as SNHLY and CDR2 as FYNNEI. The CDR3 consists of 14 residues. The CDR3 nucleotides are TGTGCCAGCAGTAACGCTTGGACAGGCTCCGAAGCTTTCTTT. Translation gives CASSNAWTGSEAFF. Full variable domain (remainder filled in from reference TRBV2 and TRBJ1-1): EPEVTQTPSHQVTQMGQEVILRCVPISNHLYFYWYRQILGQKVEFLVSFYNNEISEKSEIFDDQFSVERPDGSNFTLKIRSTKLEDSAMYFCASSNAWTGSEAFFGQGTRLTVV.

The CDR3 spells CASSSQDRREKLFF. The CDR3 nucleotides are TGTGCCAGCAGTTCCCAAGACAGACGCGAAAAACTGTTTTTT. The chain uses TRBV28 and TRBJ1-4, with D maybe TRBD1 (5 bases). V was shortened by 4 bases and J by 8 bases, with 14 bases between the two germline ends. Per germline, CDR1 MDHEN and CDR2 SYDVKM. The CDR3 runs 14 residues.

The rearrangement uses TRBV7-2 and TRBJ2-7; D is undetermined. Germline CDR1 and CDR2: SGHTA and FQGNSA. The CDR3 runs 12 residues. Trimming removed 6 bases at V and 3 bases at J, with 9 bases between. CDR3 in amino acids: CASRRSGYEQYF. The CDR3 nucleotides read TGTGCCAGCAGGCGCTCGGGCTACGAGCAGTACTTC.

This clone was observed a few times. The chain uses TRBV18 and TRBJ2-4, with 7 bases that match TRBD1. V was clipped by 3 bases and J by 1 base; unmatched bases: 6. The CDR3 spans 16 residues. Per germline, CDR1 KGHSH and CDR2 LQKENI. This CDR3 reads CASSPREGAAKNIQYF. As DNA, the CDR3 is TGTGCCAGCTCACCTCGAGAGGGGGCGGCCAAAAACATTCAGTACTTC.

The chain combines TRBV13 with TRBJ2-1; a weak D match, TRBD2 (6 bases). Deletions cut 4 bases from V and 2 bases from J, with 9 bases between. Germline CDR1 and CDR2: PRHDT and FYEKMQ (reference sequence). The CDR3 length is 14 residues. The CDR3 sequence is CASSSDYPYNEQFF. The CDR3 nucleotides read TGTGCCAGCAGCTCGGACTATCCCTACAATGAGCAGTTCTTC.

V and J are TRBV19 and TRBJ2-4; the match to TRBD2 covers 8 bases. CDR3 length equals 14 residues. Losses at the gene ends were 8 bases for V and 7 bases for J; bases not matched to a gene: 10. Germline CDR1 and CDR2: LNHDA and SQIVND (reference sequence). Written as DNA, the CDR3 is TGTGCCAGTCGGGTTAGCGGGGCTCGGAACATTCAGTACTTC. Translation: CASRVSGARNIQYF.

In its sample, this clone was seen once. This chain links TRBV19 with TRBJ1-5, with D perhaps matching TRBD1 (6 bases). Germline CDR1 is LNHDA and CDR2 is SQIVND (reference sequence). Trimming removed 7 bases from V and 3 bases from J, with 13 bases in between. The CDR3 length is 14 residues. This CDR3 reads CASTPHRDNQPQHF. The CDR3 nucleotides read TGTGCCAGTACCCCCCACAGGGACAATCAGCCCCAGCATTTT.

This chain connects TRBV28 to TRBJ1-5; D remains unclear. The CDR3 extends over 14 amino acids. Germline V CDR1 and CDR2: MDHEN, SYDVKM. Trimming took 3 bases from V and 2 from J, leaving 8 bases between them. CDR3: CASSLFYGNQPQHF. DNA for the CDR3: TGTGCCAGCAGTTTGTTCTATGGCAATCAGCCCCAGCATTTT.

This chain links TRBV6-2 or TRBV6-3 with TRBJ2-7; D gene ambiguous. The germline gives CDR1 MNHEY, CDR2 SVGEGT. This CDR3 contains 13 residues. V shed 5 bases and J shed 0 bases, with 8 bases lying between them. In DNA, the CDR3 is TGTGCCAGCAGTCAGGCTACCTCCTACGAGCAGTACTTC. Its translation is CASSQATSYEQYF.

This sequence joins TRBV4-3 and TRBJ1-1, with a possible D match to TRBD1 (5 bases). The CDR3 spans 15 residues. With 4 bases removed from V and 11 bases from J, the gap between germline ends came to 23 bases. Looked up from germline, CDR1 is LGHNA and CDR2 is YSLEER. DNA for the CDR3: TGCGCCAGCAGCCCCCGTCGGGGGGATAGAGTGGAGGCTTTCTTT. Its translation is CASSPRRGDRVEAFF.

The chain has TRBV5-1 and TRBJ2-3; 7 bases are shared with TRBD2. J gave up 1 base and V 6 bases, and 2 bases lay outside the gene matches. CDR1 SGHRS and CDR2 YFSETQ come from the germline V gene. CDR3 size: 13 residues. The CDR3 region is CASTRGGTDTQYF. The CDR3 DNA sequence: TGCGCCAGCACCCGGGGGGGCACAGATACGCAGTATTTT. Full variable domain (outside the CDR3, taken from reference TRBV5-1 and TRBJ2-3): KAGVTQTPRYLIKTRGQQVTLSCSPISGHRSVSWYQQTPGQGLQFLFEYFSETQRNKGNFPGRFSGRQFSNSRSEMNVSTLELGDSALYLCASTRGGTDTQYFGPGTRLTVL.

This rearrangement joins TRBV27 to TRBJ2-7, with TRBD1 identical over 10 bases. The CDR3 covers 15 residues. The germline V gene has CDR1 MNHEY and CDR2 SMNVEV (reference sequence). V gave up 5 bases and J gave up 3 bases; unmatched junction bases: 7. The CDR3 spells CASSQPDRGSYEQYF. The CDR3 DNA follows: TGTGCCAGCAGTCAGCCGGACAGGGGGAGCTACGAGCAGTACTTC.

V gene TRBV3-1 (or the pseudogene TRBV3-2) combines with J gene TRBJ2-7; 9 nucleotides match TRBD2. J gave up 4 bases and V 2 bases, and 6 bases lay outside the gene matches. CDR1 and CDR2 from the germline V gene are LGHDT and YNNKEL (reference sequence). The CDR3 extends over 15 amino acids. CDR3 loop: CASSQTSGPGYEQYF. CDR3 DNA: TGTGCCAGCAGCCAAACTAGCGGGCCAGGATACGAGCAGTACTTC.

The V and J genes are TRBV7-9 and TRBJ2-7; D call uncertain. Germline V gene lookup returns CDR1 SEHNR and CDR2 FQNEAQ (reference sequence). The CDR3 sequence is 14 residues long. V dropped 3 bases and J dropped 2 bases, with 11 bases sitting between them. The chain's CDR3 is CASSFDRVPYEQYF. CDR3 nucleotide sequence: TGTGCCAGCAGCTTTGATCGGGTACCCTACGAGCAGTACTTC.

The chain uses TRBV7-3 and TRBJ1-1; D not certain. Germline V gene sequence: CDR1 SGHTA, CDR2 FQGTGA. Trimming shortened V by 1 base and J by 4 bases, and 7 bases separated the two germline ends. CDR3 length: 13 residues. The CDR3 protein is CASSLSGFTEAFF. In DNA form, the CDR3 reads TGTGCCAGCAGCTTAAGCGGGTTCACTGAAGCTTTCTTT.

As concerns this clone: This specimen includes other DNA sequences encoding the same CDR3. The V gene is TRBV28, the J gene TRBJ2-7; the match to TRBD2 covers 8 bases. J was trimmed by 2 bases and V by 6 bases; bases with no gene match: 6. The germline CDR1 and CDR2 sequences are MDHEN and SYDVKM. The CDR3 spans 14 residues. The CDR3 region is CASRSTGGTYEQYF. The CDR3 coding sequence is TGTGCCAGCAGGAGCACGGGGGGGACCTACGAGCAGTACTTC.

This chain connects TRBV21-1 to TRBJ2-7; TRBD1 reflects the table's D call only, with no check against the DNA. TRBV21-1 is an annotated pseudogene. The length of the CDR3 is 12 residues. The CDR3: CASTRTETQQYF. DNA of the CDR3: TGTGCCAGCACCAGGACAGAGACTCAGCAGTACTTC.